Here is one TCR beta chain with its context. No antigen is known for it. It has no much larger one-base neighbor in the sample; base qualities were not kept. The immunoSEQ Assay, a bias-controlled multiplex PCR, was used to amplify TCRbeta CDR3 regions from genomic DNA. In the authors' own workflow: Nucleated cell counts per sample were estimated from amplification of reference gene primers within the assay. To quantify the absolute abundance of each unique TCRbeta CDR3 rearrangement, sequence reads were collapsed and filtered. For each sample, productive Simpson clonality was calculated as the square root of Simpson's diversity index across productive rearrangements. Drawn from immuneACCESS, this table holds only the in-frame rearrangements with V and J called that TCRdb kept. Clones are partly lost; checked studies trace under half to an unresolved V gene and leave the rest unexplained. V and J calls plus clone size are reproduced from that table; the DNA served to infer D and trimming. This sample comprises more than 200,000 clones, 88% of them detected only once. The ten most abundant clones make up approximately 1.8% of the sample.

The record originates from a study of blood T cell repertoires in COVID-19 (dated by TCRdb to about 2020). Regarding the complete study: Samples covering the acute and convalescent phases of COVID-19 were provided by collaborators in the United States, Italy and Spain. The dataset comprised deeply sampled blood TCRbeta repertoires from subjects exposed to, actively infected with, or recovered from COVID-19. HLA class I and class II types, where available, came from metadata supplied by the sample provider rather than from assay-based typing. The material from the prospective study consisted of cDNA or gDNA derived from T cells, B-cell-depleted T cells, or PBMCs. The repertoires were made available in a free public database intended to serve as a resource for research on the immune response to SARS-CoV-2. The samples were drawn from two sources: the first 160 participants of the ongoing ImmuneRACE study, and 1,000 to 1,500 subjects contributed by 6 global collaborators. Sample metadata almost always included a de-identified subject ID, COVID-19 status, age in years and sex. General conclusions and limits of the study: The amount of clinical and demographic metadata varied by source and participant and was provided uncurated.

The germline V gene encodes CDR1 MDHEN and CDR2 SYDVKM. Including the terminal cysteine and phenylalanine, the CDR3 comprises 15 residues. Here the CDR3 DNA is all that survives: 45 bases in frame from base 1. V is pared back by 9 bases and J by 0 bases, with 15 bases lying between the germline termini. Each collaborating institution followed its own protocols to collect whole blood in K2EDTA tubes. For TCRbeta analysis, collaborators shipped samples in one of three forms: frozen whole blood, isolated PBMCs, or DNA extracted from either of those sample types. This TCR came from a man between 65 and 80 years old with acute or convalescent COVID-19. Material for sequencing was peripheral blood. The rearranged chain carries TRBV28 and TRBJ1-5, with the D gene uncertain. Here the CDR3 is given as CASIPQTYSNQPQHF. The DNA sequence is given as TGTGCCAGTATCCCCCAAACCTATAGCAATCAGCCCCAGCATTTT.